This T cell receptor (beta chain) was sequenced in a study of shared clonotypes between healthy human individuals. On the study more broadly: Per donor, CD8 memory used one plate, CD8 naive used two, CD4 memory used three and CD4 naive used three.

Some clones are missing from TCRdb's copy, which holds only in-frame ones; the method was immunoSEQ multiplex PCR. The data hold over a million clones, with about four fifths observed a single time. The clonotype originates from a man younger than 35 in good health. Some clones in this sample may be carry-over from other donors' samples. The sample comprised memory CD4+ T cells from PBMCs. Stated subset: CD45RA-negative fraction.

The CDR3 region has the DNA TGTGCCAGCAGACCACCCTCCGGGACAGGGGGCTCTCAGCCCCAGCATTTT. Translating it yields CASRPPSGTGGSQPQHF. V and J are TRBV27 and TRBJ1-5; 12 nucleotides line up with TRBD1. The trim removed 6 bases at V and 6 bases at J, leaving 12 bases unmatched. The length of the CDR3 is 17 residues. CDR1 and CDR2 (germline): MNHEY, SMNVEV (reference sequence).